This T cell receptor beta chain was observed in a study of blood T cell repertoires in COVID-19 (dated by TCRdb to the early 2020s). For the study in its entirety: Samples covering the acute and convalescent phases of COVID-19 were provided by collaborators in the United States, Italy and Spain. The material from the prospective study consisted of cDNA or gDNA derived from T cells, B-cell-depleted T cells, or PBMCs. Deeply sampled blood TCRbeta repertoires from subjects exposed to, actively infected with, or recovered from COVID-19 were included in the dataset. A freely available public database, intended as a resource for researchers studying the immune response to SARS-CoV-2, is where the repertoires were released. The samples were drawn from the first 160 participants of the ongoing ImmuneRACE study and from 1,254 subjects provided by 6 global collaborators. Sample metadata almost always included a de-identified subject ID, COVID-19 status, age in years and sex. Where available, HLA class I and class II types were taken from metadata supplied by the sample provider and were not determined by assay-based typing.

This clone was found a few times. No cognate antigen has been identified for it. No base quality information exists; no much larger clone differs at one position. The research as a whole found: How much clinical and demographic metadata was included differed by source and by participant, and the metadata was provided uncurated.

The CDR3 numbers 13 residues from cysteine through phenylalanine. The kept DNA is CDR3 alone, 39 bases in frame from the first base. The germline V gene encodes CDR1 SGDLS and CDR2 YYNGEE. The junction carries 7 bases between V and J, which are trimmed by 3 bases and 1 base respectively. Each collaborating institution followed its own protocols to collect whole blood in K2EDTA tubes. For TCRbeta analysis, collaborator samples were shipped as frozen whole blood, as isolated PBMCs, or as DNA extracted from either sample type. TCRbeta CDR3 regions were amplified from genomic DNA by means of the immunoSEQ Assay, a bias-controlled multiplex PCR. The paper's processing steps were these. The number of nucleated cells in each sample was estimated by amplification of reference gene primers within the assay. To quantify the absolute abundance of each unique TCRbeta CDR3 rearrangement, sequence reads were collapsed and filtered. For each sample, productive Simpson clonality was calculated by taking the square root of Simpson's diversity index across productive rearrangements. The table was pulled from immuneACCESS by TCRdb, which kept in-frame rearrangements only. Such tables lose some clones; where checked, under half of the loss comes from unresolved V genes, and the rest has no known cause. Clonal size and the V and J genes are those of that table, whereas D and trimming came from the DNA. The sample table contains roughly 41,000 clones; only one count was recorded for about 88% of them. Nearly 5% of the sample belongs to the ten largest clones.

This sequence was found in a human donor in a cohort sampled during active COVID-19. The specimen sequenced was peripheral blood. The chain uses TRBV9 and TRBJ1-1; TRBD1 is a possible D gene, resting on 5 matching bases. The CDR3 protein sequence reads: CASSADTNTEAFF. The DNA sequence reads TGTGCCAGCAGCGCGGACACGAACACTGAAGCTTTCTTT.